This TCR beta chain was profiled in a study of CD8+CD57+ T cells in acquired aplastic anemia. TCR beta VDJ and CDR3 profiles were obtained from a genomic DNA template. MiXCR, applied by TCRdb to the reads, yields one record per CDR3 protein. The sample lists 250,000 to 350,000 distinct CDR3 sequences, around 60% occurring once. The CDR3 length is 16 residues. CDR1 and CDR2 from the germline V gene are SEHNR and FQNEAQ (reference sequence). Trimming cost V 8 bases and J 7 bases; bases outside gene matches: 18. This clonotype is a singleton in its sample. Antigen unknown. Study findings and constraints: Some 28 CD8+ CDR3 sequences occurred in both the patients and the controls. CD8+ Simpson's diversity did not differ significantly between patients and controls.

The specimen was sorted CD4+, CD8+, or CD8+CD57+ T cells (not recorded which) from PBMCs. The V call is TRBV7-9, the J call TRBJ2-7, with 9 bases aligning to TRBD1. This TCR came from a human donor with severe aplastic anemia or a healthy control (not recorded which). In nucleotides, the CDR3 is TGTGCCAGCTCACCCGGGACAGGGCTCATCCTGGGGGAGCAGTACTTC. It encodes CASSPGTGLILGEQYF.